This T cell receptor (beta chain) was captured in a study of cytomegalovirus exposure and HLA in healthy donors. Study conclusions and caveats: A later analysis by the authors found several of the most significant clusters apparently linked to common viral pathogens. A later analysis found TCR association rates differed by HLA locus, highest for DRB1 and lowest for HLA-C.

Germline V lookup: CDR1 MDHEN, CDR2 SYDVKM. The CDR3 sequence is 12 residues long. The V end lost 7 bases, the J end lost 8 bases, and 11 bases lay between the germline ends. This clone appeared a few times. Its antigen remains unknown. PCR involved 60 Vbeta and 13 Jbeta primers. Profiling relied on immunoSEQ multiplex PCR, and the TCRdb table lists in-frame clones only, not all of them. The sample includes about 210,000 clones, approximately 86% seen only once; the top ten take less than 0.4%. The TCR sequence derives from a woman aged 25 to 45 in good health and CMV-seronegative. The specimen sequenced was PBMCs. The J gene is TRBJ1-4, the V gene TRBV28, with D possibly being TRBD1 (5 bases). The DNA for the CDR3 is TGTGCCAGCAACCCCCCAGGGGAAAAACTGTTTTTT. It codes for CASNPPGEKLFF.